The 8 T cell receptor beta chains below all came from one sample that was sequenced in a study of regulatory T cells in long-lasting Graves disease (dated by TCRdb to the early 2020s). The sample's time point, from its label and the paper: newly diagnosed GD, antithyroid drugs for less than 3 months. RNA was extracted from PBMCs in TRIzol for both TCR sequencing and RNA sequencing. Library creation used multiplex PCR. Sequencing used an Illumina HiSeq 4000. TCR beta libraries were built with iRepertoire HTBI primers and Arm-PCR amplification of CDR3 regions. TCRdb redid the processing of the public reads, applying fastp at Q25 and MiXCR, and retained in-frame beta chains. Each record represents a unique CDR3 protein, reported with the most common genes and DNA among its rows. The sample table contains approximately 360,000 distinct CDR3 sequences; only one count was recorded for about 10% of them. 18% of the sample is in the top ten clones.

These data were likewise used in another study, on T cells in Graves' hyperthyroidism and ophthalmopathy.

The source was peripheral blood mononuclear cells (PBMCs), collected at new diagnosis, from a patient treated with antithyroid drugs. The receptors derive from a woman in her late teens or twenties with Graves disease. Donor details come from another sample of the same person, matched by shared clones.

The V call is TRBV28, the J call TRBJ2-1, with 7 bases lining up with TRBD2. This CDR3 region has 15 residues. J lost 4 bases, V lost 4 bases, and 7 bases had no gene match. CDR1 MDHEN and CDR2 SYDVKM come from the germline V gene. As DNA, the CDR3 is TGTGCCAGCAGTTGGAAGCGGGGAAAATACAATGAGCAGTTCTTC. Its protein product is CASSWKRGKYNEQFF.

The sample holds many counts of this clonotype. V is TRBV2 and J is TRBJ1-2; D possibly corresponds to TRBD1 (5 bases). This CDR3 has 15 residues. V was pared by 6 bases and J by 4 bases, with 18 bases between. Germline lookup yields CDR1 SNHLY and CDR2 FYNNEI. The CDR3 bases are TGTGCCAGCAGCGTATCTATCGCGGGGGGCTATGGCTACACCTTC. Encoded protein: CASSVSIAGGYGYTF.

The J gene is TRBJ2-3, the V gene TRBV24-1, with 8 bases aligning to TRBD1. This CDR3 is built from 14 residues. Trimming removed 6 bases from V and 3 bases from J; junction bases left unmatched: 4. The V gene's germline CDR1 is KGHDR and CDR2 SFDVKD. The CDR3 DNA sequence: TGTGCCACCAGTACCACAGGGGGGACAGATACGCAGTATTTT. This gives the protein CATSTTGGTDTQYF.

This chain connects TRBV19 to TRBJ1-2; tentative D call: TRBD1 (6 bases). CDR1 and CDR2 from the germline V gene are LNHDA and SQIVND (reference sequence). This CDR3 contains 13 residues. V was pared by 1 base and J by 13 bases, with 16 bases between. Here the CDR3 reads CASSIGFDRRLTF. In DNA, the CDR3 is TGTGCCAGTAGTATAGGCTTTGACAGGCGCCTCACCTTC.

This clonotype has a count of ten or more. The CDR3 sequence is CASSSLGGGGEQFF. The CDR3 bases are TGTGCCAGCAGTTCTCTCGGCGGGGGGGGCGAGCAGTTCTTC. The V call is TRBV27, the J call TRBJ2-1; 9 bases align to TRBD2. The trim removed 4 bases at V and 10 bases at J, leaving 8 bases unmatched. Per the germline V gene, CDR1 is MNHEY and CDR2 is SMNVEV (reference sequence). This CDR3 is built from 14 residues.

The gene calls are TRBV29-1 and TRBJ1-2; the match to TRBD1 covers 8 bases. CDR1 SQVTM and CDR2 ANQGSEA come from the germline V gene. The CDR3 is made up of 11 amino acids. V trimming: 7 bases; J trimming: 6 bases; junction bases outside the gene matches: 4. CDR3 sequence: CSAGTGDGYTF. Here the CDR3 DNA reads TGCAGCGCTGGGACAGGAGATGGCTACACCTTC.

This clonotype was picked up a small number of times. The CDR3 DNA sequence: TGCGCCAGCAGCTTGTTCATCCGTACTAGCGGGAGGGGGCAAGAGACCCAGTACTTC. Its translation is CASSLFIRTSGRGQETQYF. This chain uses TRBV5-1 with TRBJ2-5; TRBD2 agrees at 13 bases. The CDR3 contains 19 residues. The V gene's germline CDR1 is SGHRS and CDR2 YFSETQ. J was trimmed by 2 bases and V by 1 base; bases with no gene match: 11.

This clonotype appeared a few times. V and J are TRBV14 and TRBJ2-7; weak D call: TRBD2 (5 bases). CDR1 SGHDN and CDR2 FVKESK come from the germline V gene. V was shortened by 5 bases and J by 4 bases, with 12 bases between the two germline ends. The CDR3 covers 13 residues. The CDR3 here is CASSVRGHYEQYF. The CDR3 DNA is TGTGCCAGCAGCGTTCGGGGTCATTACGAGCAGTACTTC.